Following are 23 T cell receptor beta chains from one sample sequenced in a study of blood T cell repertoires in COVID-19. Some clones are missing from TCRdb's copy, which holds only in-frame ones; the method was immunoSEQ multiplex PCR. This sample yields about 59,000 clones, of which roughly 79% are seen a single time; 25% to 35% belongs to the top ten. The sample comprised peripheral blood. The receptors were gathered from a woman older than 75 with active or convalescent COVID-19.

This rearrangement joins TRBV6-2 or TRBV6-3 to TRBJ1-6, with D perhaps TRBD1 (6 bases). The CDR3 runs to 15 residues. The ends were cut back, 6 bases at V and 7 bases at J, with 16 bases in the middle. The germline gives CDR1 MNHEY, CDR2 SVGEGT. The CDR3 nucleotides read TGTGCCAGCAGCCGCGCACAGGGCCTGAATTCACCCCTCCACTTT. Protein product: CASSRAQGLNSPLHF.

CDR3 sequence: CSAFTPGTQYF. Here the CDR3 DNA reads TGCAGTGCTTTTACCCCAGGAACCCAGTACTTC. The chain joins TRBV20-1 to TRBJ2-5, with D unresolved. V lost 5 bases and J 8 bases, leaving 12 bases between the germline ends. The CDR3 extends over 11 amino acids. Germline V gene lookup returns CDR1 DFQATT and CDR2 SNEGSKA (reference sequence).

The V call is TRBV6-5, the J call TRBJ1-1; D gene ambiguous. This CDR3 is 12 amino acids long. Trimming stripped 7 bases from V and 1 base from J, with 7 bases between. Germline lookup yields CDR1 MNHEY and CDR2 SVGAGI. CDR3 in DNA: TGTGCCAGCACCAACAGGAACACTGAAGCTTTCTTT. It specifies CASTNRNTEAFF.

The J gene is TRBJ2-7, the V gene TRBV3-1 (or the pseudogene TRBV3-2), with D perhaps TRBD2 (6 bases). This CDR3 contains 13 residues. Trimming removed 0 bases from V and 9 bases from J, with 12 bases in between. CDR1 is LGHDT and CDR2 is YNNKEL in the germline V gene (reference sequence). The CDR3 protein is CASSQERTLAQYF. The CDR3 bases are TGTGCCAGCAGCCAAGAGAGGACACTAGCGCAGTACTTC.

The chain recombines TRBV11-2 with TRBJ1-1; D is undetermined. V lost 1 base, J lost 8 bases, and 11 bases lay in between. From germline, CDR1 is SGHAT and CDR2 FQNNGV. The CDR3 is 13 amino acids. The CDR3 DNA sequence: TGTGCCAGCAGCTTAGTATCGTCCGGGGAAGCTTTCTTT. Translated: CASSLVSSGEAFF. Supplemented by reference TRBV11-2 and TRBJ1-1, the full variable domain reads EAGVAQSPRYKIIEKRQSVAFWCNPISGHATLYWYQQILGQGPKLLIQFQNNGVVDDSQLPKDRFSAERLKGVDSTLKIQPAKLEDSAVYLCASSLVSSGEAFFGQGTRLTVV.

The J gene is TRBJ2-5, the V gene TRBV7-2; TRBD2 might be the D (6 bases). Per the germline V gene, CDR1 is SGHTA and CDR2 is FQGNSA. Trimming stripped 1 base from V and 5 bases from J, with 26 bases between. This CDR3 spans 19 amino acids. The CDR3: CASSLVSAGTPPSRETQYF. CDR3 bases: TGTGCCAGCAGCTTAGTGTCTGCCGGGACTCCACCCAGTAGGGAGACCCAGTACTTC. Using reference TRBV7-2 and TRBJ2-5 for the parts outside the CDR3, the full variable domain is GAGVSQSPSNKVTEKGKDVELRCDPISGHTALYWYRQSLGQGLEFLIYFQGNSAPDKSGLPSDRFSAERTGGSVSTLTIQRTQQEDSAVYLCASSLVSAGTPPSRETQYFGPGTRLLVL.

This chain uses TRBV3-1 (or the pseudogene TRBV3-2) with TRBJ1-5, with no clear D. Germline lookup yields CDR1 LGHDT and CDR2 YNNKEL (reference sequence). Trimming took off 2 bases at V and 0 bases at J, with 8 bases between the two ends. The CDR3 consists of 15 residues. The CDR3 spells CASSQNLYSNQPQHF. The CDR3 nucleotides are TGTGCCAGCAGCCAAAACTTGTATAGCAATCAGCCCCAGCATTTT.

This rearrangement joins TRBV7-6 to TRBJ2-5, with 8 bases that match TRBD2. V trimming: 1 base; J trimming: 3 bases; junction bases outside the gene matches: 1. This CDR3 is 14 amino acids long. CDR1 SGHVS and CDR2 FNYEAQ come from the germline V gene. CDR3 protein: CASSLGGGKETQYF. CDR3 DNA: TGTGCCAGCAGCTTAGGCGGGGGGAAAGAGACCCAGTACTTC.

V is TRBV14 and J is TRBJ1-1; D remains unclear. Between the trimmed V and J ends, which lost 1 base and 0 bases, there was a span of 6 bases. Germline V CDR1 and CDR2: SGHDN, FVKESK. The CDR3 has 14 residues. CDR3 protein: CASSQVGLNTEAFF. DNA of the CDR3: TGTGCCAGCAGCCAAGTCGGTCTGAACACTGAAGCTTTCTTT.

The V call is TRBV6-5, the J call TRBJ1-2; TRBD1 matches 7 bases. With 4 bases clipped from V and 5 bases from J, the junction kept 1 base outside the gene matches. This CDR3 is built from 12 residues. In germline, CDR1 is MNHEY, CDR2 SVGAGI. The CDR3 protein is CASSSTGYGYTF. In nucleotides, the CDR3 is TGTGCCAGCAGTTCGACAGGGTATGGCTACACCTTC.

V is TRBV9 and J is TRBJ1-2; D ambiguous. The CDR3 has 15 residues. Germline V gene lookup returns CDR1 SGDLS and CDR2 YYNGEE. Trimming removed 0 bases at V and 1 base at J, with 10 bases between. CDR3 sequence (DNA): TGTGCCAGCAGCGTAGAGCCGGGGATTAACTATGGCTACACCTTC. Its protein is CASSVEPGINYGYTF.

The V gene is TRBV19, the J gene TRBJ2-1; 8 bases fit TRBD1. Losses at the gene ends were 3 bases for V and 4 bases for J; bases not matched to a gene: 8. CDR1 is LNHDA and CDR2 is SQIVND in the germline V gene (reference sequence). The CDR3 covers 16 residues. The CDR3 reads CASSIVGQGPYNEQFF. The CDR3, as DNA: TGTGCCAGTAGTATTGTCGGACAGGGCCCGTACAATGAGCAGTTCTTC.

This chain uses TRBV7-9 with TRBJ1-2; D unclear. This CDR3 is 15 amino acids long. V gave up 2 bases and J gave up 5 bases, with 15 bases separating them. Germline V lookup: CDR1 SEHNR, CDR2 FQNEAQ (reference sequence). This chain's CDR3 is CASSLLASGPYGYTF. Here the CDR3 DNA reads TGTGCCAGCAGCTTACTGGCCTCAGGCCCGTATGGCTACACCTTC.

The chain uses TRBV18 and TRBJ2-2; D ambiguous. The V and J ends lost 3 bases and 0 bases respectively, with 11 bases between them. Germline loops: CDR1 KGHSH, CDR2 LQKENI. This CDR3 contains 16 residues. CDR3 residues: CASSPFLAANTGELFF. In DNA form, the CDR3 reads TGTGCCAGCTCACCGTTCTTGGCGGCGAACACCGGGGAGCTGTTTTTT.

This clone was detected only a few times. This chain links TRBV18 with TRBJ2-3; D is possibly TRBD2 (7 bases). CDR3 length equals 16 residues. Trimming removed 3 bases at V and 5 bases at J, with 18 bases between. Germline lookup yields CDR1 KGHSH and CDR2 LQKENI. The CDR3 sequence: CASSPGSGGHGDTQYF. The CDR3 region has the DNA TGTGCCAGCTCACCCGGCTCGGGGGGCCATGGAGATACGCAGTATTTT.

This clone has just one count. J is TRBJ1-5 and V is TRBV19, with TRBD1 as a possible D gene (6 bases). The CDR3 spans 16 residues. The germline V gene encodes CDR1 LNHDA and CDR2 SQIVND (reference sequence). V lost 6 bases to trimming and J lost 2 bases, with 17 bases between them. The CDR3 spells CASSSNEGEGNQPQHF. CDR3 sequence (DNA): TGTGCCAGTAGCAGTAATGAGGGGGAAGGCAATCAGCCCCAGCATTTT.

This clone occurred many times. The gene calls are TRBV7-9 and TRBJ2-7, with unresolved D. Deletions cut 10 bases from V and 3 bases from J, with 19 bases between. This CDR3 has 14 amino acids. Germline CDR1 and CDR2: SEHNR and FQNEAQ (reference sequence). The CDR3 reads CAKVAGLLDYEQYF. CDR3 sequence (DNA): TGTGCCAAGGTGGCAGGCCTTTTAGACTACGAGCAGTACTTC.

In its sample, this clone was seen a few times. The V gene is TRBV9, the J gene TRBJ1-2; D is uncertain. Trimming shortened V by 4 bases and J by 0 bases, and 13 bases separated the two germline ends. Germline lookup yields CDR1 SGDLS and CDR2 YYNGEE. The CDR3 spans 15 residues. CDR3 nucleotides: TGTGCCAGCAGCCCAGATTGGGCAGCTAACTATGGCTACACCTTC. Protein: CASSPDWAANYGYTF.

The chain uses TRBV7-9 and TRBJ2-7, with unresolved D. CDR1 and CDR2 (germline): SEHNR, FQNEAQ (reference sequence). Trimming cost V 1 base and J 0 bases, with 7 bases left between them. This CDR3 contains 14 residues. The CDR3 loop reads CASSLGMSSYEQYF. CDR3 nucleotide sequence: TGTGCCAGCAGCTTAGGAATGAGCTCCTACGAGCAGTACTTC.

About this clone itself: Different DNA sequences within this sample yield the same CDR3. The chain combines TRBV5-1 with TRBJ2-7; D uncertain. V was clipped by 0 bases and J by 6 bases, with 4 bases between them. CDR1 and CDR2 (germline): SGHRS, YFSETQ. The CDR3 contains 11 residues. The chain's CDR3 is CASSLAGEQYF. The DNA for the CDR3 is TGCGCCAGCAGCTTGGCCGGCGAGCAGTACTTC.

This clone was recorded a few times. The rearrangement joins TRBV19 to TRBJ1-1, with 8 bases lining up with TRBD1. The V segment lost 2 bases and the J segment 8 bases; nucleotides outside the gene matches: 16. The CDR3 has 17 residues. CDR1 LNHDA and CDR2 SQIVND come from the germline V gene (reference sequence). CDR3 loop: CASSITTQGTGRKEAFF. The CDR3 nucleotides read TGTGCCAGTAGTATAACCACCCAGGGGACAGGTCGTAAAGAAGCTTTCTTT.

The V and J genes are TRBV28 and TRBJ1-4; D not certain. The CDR3 extends over 14 amino acids. V shed 4 bases and J shed 3 bases, with 9 bases lying between them. CDR1 MDHEN and CDR2 SYDVKM come from the germline V gene. Here the CDR3 DNA reads TGTGCCAGCAGTTCGTCGGGGTCTAATGAAAAACTGTTTTTT. Translating gives CASSSSGSNEKLFF.

This sequence joins TRBV5-6 and TRBJ2-2, with 10 bases matching TRBD1. The length of the CDR3 is 15 residues. Trimming at V came to 5 bases and at J to 5 bases, leaving 6 bases not matched to a gene. The germline CDR1 and CDR2 sequences are SGHDT and YYEEEE. The CDR3 sequence: CASRWGQGRTGELFF. CDR3 coding DNA: TGTGCCAGCAGGTGGGGACAGGGGAGGACCGGGGAGCTGTTTTTT.